These 12 T cell receptor beta chains share one sample of origin, sequenced in a study of Graves' ophthalmopathy and Graves' hyperthyroidism. Beta-chain TCR CDR3 regions were amplified from RNA transcripts. Following a first-round RT-PCR that used HTBI primers, a second-round multiplex PCR was carried out. A single record per CDR3 protein comes from TCRdb applying MiXCR to the multiplex PCR reads. This table has around 170,000 distinct CDR3 sequences, approximately 38% appearing once. The sequenced sample consisted of peripheral blood. The receptors originated from a woman aged 40 to 50 with Graves' ophthalmopathy.

At least ten counts were recorded for this clonotype. This rearrangement joins TRBV2 to TRBJ2-2, with 9 bases lining up with TRBD2. CDR3 length equals 17 residues. The V gene end was trimmed by 5 bases and the J gene end by 5 bases; junction bases not matched to a gene: 12. Germline CDR1 is SNHLY and CDR2 is FYNNEI. CDR3 loop: CASSPPGLAGGTGELFF. The CDR3 region has the DNA TGTGCCAGCAGTCCCCCGGGACTAGCAGGTGGGACCGGGGAGCTGTTTTTT.

In its sample, this clonotype was seen many times. The chain couples TRBV29-1 to TRBJ1-1, with a weak D call TRBD1 (6 bases). The CDR3 totals 13 residues. The germline CDR1 and CDR2 sequences are SQVTM and ANQGSEA. V shed 7 bases and J shed 4 bases, with 16 bases lying between them. The CDR3 sequence is CSAWGGWGTEAFF. The CDR3 DNA sequence: TGCAGCGCCTGGGGGGGCTGGGGCACTGAAGCTTTCTTT.

This clonotype was counted at least ten times. The CDR3 loop reads CASSPEGWNTIYF. Written as DNA, the CDR3 is TGTGCCAGCAGCCCCGAGGGGTGGAACACCATATATTTT. The gene calls are TRBV5-5 and TRBJ1-3, with TRBD1 as a possible D gene (5 bases). Per the germline V gene, CDR1 is SGHKS and CDR2 is YYEKEE (reference sequence). The CDR3 contains 13 residues. V was cut by 4 bases and J by 7 bases, with 12 bases left in between.

The chain is built from TRBV12-3 or TRBV12-4 and TRBJ2-7; D not certain. The CDR3 extends over 14 amino acids. Trimming shortened V by 1 base and J by 5 bases, and 12 bases separated the two germline ends. For the CDR3, the DNA is TGTGCCAGCAGTTTAGTTCCAGCAGTCGACGAGCAGTACTTC. This encodes CASSLVPAVDEQYF.

There are many counts of this clonotype. The rearrangement uses TRBV9 and TRBJ1-1, with 7 bases identical to TRBD1. From germline, CDR1 is SGDLS and CDR2 YYNGEE. The J segment lost 6 bases and the V segment lost 4 bases, leaving 9 bases of the junction unmatched. This CDR3 is 14 amino acids long. CDR3 nucleotide sequence: TGTGCCAGCAGCACGCGGGACAGAGAGGCTGAAGCTTTCTTT. Residues: CASSTRDREAEAFF.

V usage is TRBV7-2 and J usage is TRBJ2-4; 8 bases line up with TRBD1. CDR3 length equals 16 residues. V trimming: 1 base; J trimming: 2 bases; junction bases outside the gene matches: 4. CDR1 is SGHTA, CDR2 FQGNSA, per germline. The DNA for the CDR3 is TGTGCCAGCAGCTTAGGGTGGACAGGGACCAAAAACATTCAGTACTTC. Translation: CASSLGWTGTKNIQYF.

This clonotype appeared many times. V gene TRBV6-5 combines with J gene TRBJ1-1, with D uncertain. The V gene's germline CDR1 is MNHEY and CDR2 SVGAGI. Trimming stripped 8 bases from V and 0 bases from J, with 7 bases between. The CDR3 extends over 12 amino acids. DNA of the CDR3: TGTGCCAGCGACAATCTGAACACTGAAGCTTTCTTT. Its translation: CASDNLNTEAFF.

This clonotype was observed a few times. V and J are TRBV6-5 and TRBJ1-1, with a weak D call TRBD1 (6 bases). With 1 base removed from V and 1 base from J, the gap between germline ends came to 16 bases. The CDR3 is made up of 17 amino acids. CDR1 and CDR2 from the germline V gene are MNHEY and SVGAGI. The CDR3 bases are TGTGCCAGCAGTTACTACGCCGGGCGGGGGCGGAACACTGAAGCTTTCTTT. Translation gives CASSYYAGRGRNTEAFF.

This clonotype was observed once. V and J are TRBV12-3 or TRBV12-4 and TRBJ1-1; D possibly corresponds to TRBD1 (5 bases). Trimming took off 5 bases at V and 6 bases at J, with 19 bases between the two ends. The CDR3 runs to 15 residues. CDR3 in DNA: TGTGCCAGCAGTCTCCGGGGGGTTGGTATGGCTGAAGCTTTCTTT. Its translation: CASSLRGVGMAEAFF.

The genes are TRBV6-1 and TRBJ2-7; D ambiguous. This CDR3 spans 12 amino acids. The germline V and J ends were trimmed by 6 bases and 2 bases, with 8 bases remaining between them. The V gene's germline CDR1 is MNHNS and CDR2 SASEGT. CDR3 bases: TGTGCCAGCAGACCGGACCCCTACGAGCAGTACTTC. This codes for CASRPDPYEQYF.

Written as DNA, the CDR3 is TGTGCCAGTAGTACGCGGGGGGAGGCAATCCGGCCCCAGCATTTT. This encodes CASSTRGEAIRPQHF. This chain joins TRBV19 and TRBJ1-5; D is perhaps TRBD1 (5 bases). Germline loops: CDR1 LNHDA, CDR2 SQIVND (reference sequence). V shed 4 bases and J shed 9 bases, with 19 bases lying between them. CDR3 size: 15 residues.

This clonotype came up many times. V and J are TRBV6-2 or TRBV6-3 and TRBJ1-1; 7 bases agree with TRBD1. Germline CDR1 is MNHEY and CDR2 is SVGEGT. There are 14 residues in the CDR3. J gave up 5 bases and V 0 bases, and 3 bases lay outside the gene matches. This chain's CDR3 is CASSYSGGRTEAFF. The DNA for the CDR3 is TGTGCCAGCAGTTACTCAGGGGGCAGGACTGAAGCTTTCTTT.